This TCR beta chain was sequenced for a study of blood T cell repertoires in COVID-19. About the study: T cells, B-cell-depleted T cells, or PBMCs provided the cDNA or gDNA that served as material.

Per the original methods: Reference gene primer amplification yielded estimated nucleated cell counts. TCRdb's table, derived via immunoSEQ multiplex PCR, lists solely in-frame clones and lacks some. That table gives V, J and clone size, and the DNA gave D and trimming. The sample holds under 65,000 clones, 91% seen once. V dropped 5 bases and J dropped 5 bases, with 16 bases sitting between them. The CDR3 is 14 amino acids. Germline CDR1 is MNHEY and CDR2 is SVGAGI. The chain is built from TRBV6-5 and TRBJ2-7, with D maybe TRBD2 (6 bases). Material: peripheral blood. This TCR was sampled from a human donor in a cohort sampled during active COVID-19. This chain's CDR3 is CASSPPAGPHEQYF. CDR3 nucleotide sequence: TGTGCCAGCAGTCCCCCAGCGGGTCCCCACGAGCAGTACTTC.